This entry lists 25 T cell receptor beta chains sequenced from one sample in a study of identical twins. Each CDR3 protein gets one entry after TCRdb re-called the 5' RACE reads with MiXCR. The sample includes approximately 600,000 distinct CDR3 sequences, just over 7% of them seen just once. This same sample was also taken into another study, of yellow fever vaccine responses in identical twins.

The source material was PBMCs. The receptors come from a woman aged 18 to 35 in good health.

The J gene is TRBJ2-3, the V gene TRBV15; 7 nucleotides match TRBD2. The CDR3 contains 16 residues. The germline V gene encodes CDR1 LNHNV and CDR2 YYDKDF (reference sequence). The junction had 14 bases not matched to a gene; V was cut back by 7 bases and J by 4 bases. CDR3 loop: CATTWGRDAGSDTQYF. In DNA, the CDR3 is TGTGCCACCACCTGGGGGAGGGATGCTGGTTCAGATACGCAGTATTTT.

This clonotype has at least ten counts. J is TRBJ2-7 and V is TRBV4-1; perhaps TRBD1 as D (5 bases). Germline V lookup: CDR1 MGHRA, CDR2 YSYEKL. Between the trimmed V and J ends, which lost 0 bases and 0 bases, there was a span of 18 bases. CDR3 size: 18 residues. CDR3 nucleotides: TGCGCCAGCAGCCAAGATCAGCAGGGTTTAAGGTGCTCCTACGAGCAGTACGTC. Translated, it gives CASSQDQQGLRCSYEQYV.

This clonotype was recorded many times. Its ends do not fully match the called genes, so a read error is possible. The chain joins TRBV28 to TRBJ2-7; 7 bases are shared with TRBD1. There are 16 residues in the CDR3. From germline, CDR1 is MDHEN and CDR2 SYDVKM. The DNA of the CDR3 is TGTGCCAGCAATTTAGCCCCCCGGGACAGTACCTACGAGCAGTACTTC. Translated, it gives CASNLAPRDSTYEQYF.

This clonotype came up a few times. The chain carries TRBV20-1 and TRBJ2-5, with D maybe TRBD2 (5 bases). Germline CDR1 DFQATT, CDR2 SNEGSKA (reference sequence). The CDR3 is 13 residues long. V was pared by 6 bases and J by 5 bases, with 16 bases between. CDR3 sequence (DNA): TGCAGTGCCGCCCCTGACGGGGAGGAGACCCAGTACTTC. It codes for CSAAPDGEETQYF.

The chain links TRBV6-1 to TRBJ2-5; maybe TRBD1 (6 bases). CDR3 length: 15 residues. The germline V and J ends were trimmed by 6 bases and 3 bases, with 17 bases remaining between them. Germline values: CDR1 MNHNS, CDR2 SASEGT. The CDR3 here is CASSSARTEKETQYF. In DNA, the CDR3 is TGTGCCAGCAGCTCCGCCCGGACAGAGAAAGAGACCCAGTACTTC.

The table lists this clonotype with many counts. The V call is TRBV12-3 or TRBV12-4, the J call TRBJ2-3; no firm D call. V was trimmed by 4 bases and J by 0 bases, leaving 5 bases between them. The CDR3 spans 13 residues. CDR3: CASSSSSTDTQYF. CDR3 bases: TGTGCCAGCAGTTCTAGTAGCACAGATACGCAGTATTTT.

This clonotype was seen many times. The rearrangement links TRBV12-3 or TRBV12-4 to TRBJ2-3; 9 nucleotides line up with TRBD2. After removal of 8 bases from V and 7 bases from J, the junction contained 7 bases not matched to a gene. This CDR3 comprises 13 residues. The CDR3 spells CASLISGGYTQYF. The CDR3 DNA is TGTGCCAGCCTCATTAGCGGGGGTTATACGCAGTATTTT.

This clonotype turned up a few times. J is TRBJ1-1 and V is TRBV4-1; 7 bases map to TRBD1. V trimming: 4 bases; J trimming: 1 base; junction bases outside the gene matches: 12. The CDR3 is 17 amino acids. Per germline, CDR1 MGHRA and CDR2 YSYEKL. The CDR3 region is CASSPVDRVDWNTEAFF. The CDR3, as DNA: TGCGCCAGCAGCCCAGTAGACAGGGTGGACTGGAACACTGAAGCTTTCTTT.

This rearrangement joins TRBV28 to TRBJ2-3; TRBD1 aligns across 9 bases. CDR3 size: 14 residues. CDR1 MDHEN and CDR2 SYDVKM come from the germline V gene. The ends lost 4 bases at V and 10 bases at J; junction bases unmatched: 9. CDR3 in amino acids: CASSSGQGGRAQYF. Written as DNA, the CDR3 is TGTGCCAGCAGTTCGGGACAGGGTGGAAGGGCGCAGTATTTT.

This clonotype was detected many times. In nucleotides, the CDR3 is TGTGCCGCCCTAGTGAATGAGCAGTTCTTC. It specifies CAALVNEQFF. The chain is built from TRBV10-3 and TRBJ2-1, with D hard to call. The CDR3 length is 10 residues. V lost 11 bases to trimming and J lost 7 bases, with 9 bases between them. CDR1 ENHRY and CDR2 SYGVKD come from the germline V gene.

This chain joins TRBV20-1 and TRBJ2-1; weak D call: TRBD1 (5 bases). The germline V gene has CDR1 DFQATT and CDR2 SNEGSKA (reference sequence). There are 14 residues in the CDR3. Trimming removed 1 base from V and 6 bases from J, with 13 bases in between. DNA for the CDR3: TGCAGTGCTAGAGGAGTAGGGGCCGTCAATGAGCAGTTCTTC. This translates into CSARGVGAVNEQFF.

Ten or more counts support this clonotype. J is TRBJ2-7 and V is TRBV23-1, with D perhaps TRBD1 (6 bases). TRBV23-1 is placed among ORFs of uncertain function. V lost 6 bases to trimming and J lost 2 bases, with 17 bases between them. CDR3 length: 15 amino acids. CDR3: CASSGQFLKPYEQYF. DNA for the CDR3: TGCGCCAGCAGCGGACAGTTCTTAAAACCCTACGAGCAGTACTTC.

This clonotype was counted many times. The CDR3 DNA follows: TGTGCCAGCAGCCCCGGGACAGACTTATACAATGAGCAGTTCTTC. Translating it yields CASSPGTDLYNEQFF. The chain joins TRBV12-3 or TRBV12-4 to TRBJ2-1, with 7 bases matching TRBD1. The CDR3 is 15 amino acids. V lost 6 bases, J lost 4 bases, and 9 bases stayed unmatched.

The CDR3 coding sequence is TGCGCCAGCAGCCAAGTTGCCGGTACTAGCACAGATACGCAGTATTTT. Residues: CASSQVAGTSTDTQYF. The chain recombines TRBV4-1 with TRBJ2-3; no clear D gene. The V and J ends lost 1 base and 0 bases respectively, with 11 bases between them. The germline V gene encodes CDR1 MGHRA and CDR2 YSYEKL. This CDR3 has 16 residues.

This clonotype was counted at least ten times. The gene calls are TRBV6-1 and TRBJ1-6; D remains ambiguous. Germline-derived CDR1 and CDR2 are MNHNS and SASEGT. The CDR3 consists of 14 residues. The ends were cut back, 1 base at V and 9 bases at J, with 10 bases in the middle. CDR3 region: CASSEDGSSSPLHF. In DNA form, the CDR3 reads TGTGCCAGCAGTGAAGATGGCAGCTCTTCACCCCTCCACTTT.

The gene calls are TRBV12-3 or TRBV12-4 and TRBJ2-5; 7 bases map to TRBD1. This CDR3 has 15 residues. After removal of 4 bases from V and 1 base from J, the junction contained 6 bases not matched to a gene. DNA for the CDR3: TGTGCCAGCAGTTATCAGACAGGGATCCAAGAGACCCAGTACTTC. It codes for CASSYQTGIQETQYF.

This clonotype has a handful of counts. The CDR3: CASSLEGGPGELFF. In DNA, the CDR3 is TGTGCCAGCAGCTTAGAGGGAGGCCCCGGGGAGCTGTTTTTT. This chain connects TRBV7-9 to TRBJ2-2; D might be TRBD2 (6 bases). This CDR3 is built from 14 residues. Germline V gene lookup returns CDR1 SEHNR and CDR2 FQNEAQ (reference sequence). V shed 1 base and J shed 6 bases, with 9 bases lying between them.

This clonotype was detected many times. This rearrangement joins TRBV5-1 to TRBJ2-3; maybe TRBD2 (6 bases). Germline V gene sequence: CDR1 SGHRS, CDR2 YFSETQ. With 6 bases removed from V and 2 bases from J, the gap between germline ends came to 13 bases. This CDR3 has 14 amino acids. The DNA of the CDR3 is TGCGCCAGCAAGCGGGCGGAAAACACAGATACGCAGTATTTT. This gives the protein CASKRAENTDTQYF.

This clonotype was counted many times. The J gene is TRBJ2-3, the V gene TRBV4-1; 9 nucleotides align to TRBD1. The CDR3 loop spans 15 amino acids. The V gene's germline CDR1 is MGHRA and CDR2 YSYEKL. The junction had 9 bases not matched to a gene; V was cut back by 4 bases and J by 7 bases. Here the CDR3 DNA reads TGCGCCAGCAGCCCACTAGGACAGGGGAAATATACGCAGTATTTT. The encoded protein is CASSPLGQGKYTQYF.

This clonotype was picked up many times. The CDR3 region is CASSRAGTYNEQFF. CDR3 DNA sequence: TGTGCCAGCAGCCGGGCGGGGACCTACAATGAGCAGTTCTTC. The chain carries TRBV7-9 and TRBJ2-1; tentative D call: TRBD2 (6 bases). CDR1 is SEHNR and CDR2 is FQNEAQ in the germline V gene (reference sequence). Trimming shortened V by 5 bases and J by 2 bases, and 10 bases separated the two germline ends. The CDR3 loop spans 14 amino acids. The complete variable domain, with remaining parts taken from reference TRBV7-9 and TRBJ2-1, reads DTGVSQNPRHKITKRGQNVTFRCDPISEHNRLYWYRQTLGQGPEFLTYFQNEAQLEKSRLLSDRFSAERPKGSFSTLEIQRTEQGDSAMYLCASSRAGTYNEQFFGPGTRLTVL.

This clonotype was observed at least ten times. This rearrangement joins TRBV7-9 to TRBJ2-5; 8 bases map to TRBD1. Trimming removed 0 bases from V and 3 bases from J; junction bases left unmatched: 6. The CDR3 runs 16 residues. The germline gives CDR1 SEHNR, CDR2 FQNEAQ (reference sequence). The CDR3 is CASSLASGQGEETQYF. The CDR3 DNA follows: TGTGCCAGCAGCTTAGCCTCTGGACAGGGCGAAGAGACCCAGTACTTC. The whole variable domain, filled in from reference TRBV7-9 and TRBJ2-5, reads DTGVSQNPRHKITKRGQNVTFRCDPISEHNRLYWYRQTLGQGPEFLTYFQNEAQLEKSRLLSDRFSAERPKGSFSTLEIQRTEQGDSAMYLCASSLASGQGEETQYFGPGTRLLVL.

This clonotype was detected only a few times. The gene calls are TRBV6-1 and TRBJ2-7; 7 positions match TRBD2. Germline V gene data show CDR1 as MNHNS and CDR2 as SASEGT. V was pared by 7 bases and J by 3 bases, with 9 bases of the junction left unmatched. The CDR3 has 14 residues. In DNA, the CDR3 is TGTGCCAGCACCAAGTCTAGCGGAAACTACGAGCAGTACTTC. Amino acids: CASTKSSGNYEQYF.

This clonotype occurred a few times. The V gene is TRBV11-2, the J gene TRBJ1-4, with unresolved D. Deletions cut 5 bases from V and 4 bases from J, with 17 bases between. Germline V lookup: CDR1 SGHAT, CDR2 FQNNGV. The CDR3 is 16 residues long. The CDR3 nucleotides read TGTGCCAGCAGCAAAGGAAGAGGCACCCTTAATGAAAAACTGTTTTTT. Protein product: CASSKGRGTLNEKLFF.

The CDR3 coding sequence is TGCGCCAGCAGCGCAAGACAGGGTGATTCACCCCTCCACTTT. Translation gives CASSARQGDSPLHF. The V gene is TRBV4-1, the J gene TRBJ1-6, with 7 bases aligning to TRBD1. Germline assignment: CDR1 MGHRA and CDR2 YSYEKL. Trimming took 5 bases from V and 8 from J; bases not matched to a gene: 6. The CDR3 consists of 14 residues.

This clonotype was observed at least ten times. The J gene is TRBJ1-2, the V gene TRBV27; 7 bases agree with TRBD1. The junction had 8 bases not matched to a gene; V was cut back by 3 bases and J by 7 bases. Germline V CDR1 and CDR2: MNHEY, SMNVEV (reference sequence). The CDR3 runs 14 residues. CDR3 in amino acids: CASSFRDSYGGYTF. The CDR3 nucleotides are TGTGCCAGCAGTTTTAGGGACAGCTATGGTGGCTACACCTTC.